This T cell receptor beta chain was profiled in a study of blood T cell repertoires in COVID-19. In the study's own analysis: How many nucleated cells were present was estimated from reference gene primer amplification. TCRdb's table, derived via immunoSEQ multiplex PCR, lists solely in-frame clones and lacks some. The V and J calls and clone size come from that table; D and trimming were worked out from the DNA. Counted here are tens of thousands of clones, approximately 87% occurring once; the ten biggest clones make up roughly a tenth. Specimen: peripheral blood. The clonotype originates from an elderly man with active COVID-19.

Written as DNA, the CDR3 is TGCGCCAGCAGCTTGGTGGAGGTCAGAGCGGGCTCCTACGAGCAGTACTTC. Translated: CASSLVEVRAGSYEQYF. The V and J genes are TRBV5-1 and TRBJ2-7, with a tentative D call TRBD2 (6 bases). The CDR3 spans 17 residues. Between the trimmed V and J ends, which lost 0 bases and 0 bases, there was a span of 16 bases. From germline, CDR1 is SGHRS and CDR2 YFSETQ. The full variable domain, with the rest looked up from reference TRBV5-1 and TRBJ2-7, is KAGVTQTPRYLIKTRGQQVTLSCSPISGHRSVSWYQQTPGQGLQFLFEYFSETQRNKGNFPGRFSGRQFSNSRSEMNVSTLELGDSALYLCASSLVEVRAGSYEQYFGPGTRLTVT.